The clone carrying this T cell receptor beta chain came up many times. Its antigen remains unidentified. Sorted libraries used approximately 980,000 CD4+ or CD8+ T cells. This sample stems from a study of neurological immune-mediated disorders. Study-wide results and caveats: HTLV-1-associated myelopathy showed the most TCR clonal expansion; multiple sclerosis the least, below healthy controls. CDR3 amino acid sequences found in expanded clones were never shared across subjects, suggesting private repertoires in all groups.

Each CDR3 protein gets one entry after TCRdb re-called the 5' RACE reads with MiXCR. The profile shows 35,000 to 40,000 distinct CDR3 sequences, approximately 10% of them singletons. Per the germline V gene, CDR1 is SGHAT and CDR2 is FQNNGV. This CDR3 comprises 14 residues. V lost 5 bases and J 8 bases, leaving 18 bases between the germline ends. The J gene is TRBJ1-2, the V gene TRBV11-2, with TRBD1 as a possible D gene (5 bases). The specimen sequenced was CD4+ T cells from blood. The receptor was derived from a woman aged 30 to 39 with HTLV-1-associated myelopathy (HAM/TSP). The DNA of the CDR3 is TGTGCCAGCAGCCCCCAGGGACTTTCGGGAGGCTACACCTTC. Its protein is CASSPQGLSGGYTF.